This T cell receptor (beta chain) was captured in a study of T cell responses to AZD1222 COVID-19 vaccine. Study observations and caveats: Unmutated variant regions are reportedly the target of nearly half of TCRs that are spike-specific. Just 5 to 7 people given AZD1222 tested seropositive at baseline. Repertoire samples came only from after the peak T cell response. With dominance at 160-218 and 743-854, vaccine-associated CD4 TCRs spanned spike.

The CDR3 runs to 14 residues. Trimming cost V 1 base and J 4 bases; bases outside gene matches: 2. Germline V gives CDR1 SGHAT, CDR2 FQNNGV. Produced via immunoSEQ multiplex PCR; TCRdb's table is partial and in-frame only. This table holds some 73,000 clones, 85% to 90% found once. About this clone: What it recognizes is unknown.

The TCR was taken from an adult who received the AZD1222 COVID-19 vaccine. The chain is built from TRBV11-2 and TRBJ2-7; 9 nucleotides match TRBD2. Here the sequenced sample was peripheral blood, taken 28 days after the second AZD1222 dose. Here the CDR3 reads CASSLGGRAYEQYV. CDR3 DNA sequence: TGTGCCAGCAGCTTAGGCGGGAGGGCGTACGAGCAGTACGTC.